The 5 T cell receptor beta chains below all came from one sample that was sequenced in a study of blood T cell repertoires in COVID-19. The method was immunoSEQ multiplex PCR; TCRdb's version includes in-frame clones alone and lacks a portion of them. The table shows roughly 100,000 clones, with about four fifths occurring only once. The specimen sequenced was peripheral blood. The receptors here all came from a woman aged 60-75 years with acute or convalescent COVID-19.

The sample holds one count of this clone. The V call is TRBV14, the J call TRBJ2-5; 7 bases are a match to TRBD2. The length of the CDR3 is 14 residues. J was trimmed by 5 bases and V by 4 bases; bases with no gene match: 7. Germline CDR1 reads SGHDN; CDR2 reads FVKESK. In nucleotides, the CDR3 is TGTGCCAGCAGCCCTATTAGTAGCGGGGAGACCCAGTACTTC. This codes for CASSPISSGETQYF.

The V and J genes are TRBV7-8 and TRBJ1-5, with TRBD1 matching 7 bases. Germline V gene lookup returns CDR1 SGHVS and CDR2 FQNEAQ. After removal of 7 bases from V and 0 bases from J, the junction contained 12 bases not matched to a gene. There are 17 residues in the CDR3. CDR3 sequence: CASIRTGTAYSNQPQHF. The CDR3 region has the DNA TGTGCCAGCATCCGAACAGGGACAGCGTATAGCAATCAGCCCCAGCATTTT.

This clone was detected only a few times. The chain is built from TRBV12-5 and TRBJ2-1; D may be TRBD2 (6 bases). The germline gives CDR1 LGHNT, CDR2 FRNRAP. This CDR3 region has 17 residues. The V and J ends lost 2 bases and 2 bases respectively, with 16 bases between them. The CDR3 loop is CASGLSVLAGPYNEQFF. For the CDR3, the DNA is TGTGCTAGTGGTTTGTCGGTTTTGGCGGGGCCCTACAATGAGCAGTTCTTC.

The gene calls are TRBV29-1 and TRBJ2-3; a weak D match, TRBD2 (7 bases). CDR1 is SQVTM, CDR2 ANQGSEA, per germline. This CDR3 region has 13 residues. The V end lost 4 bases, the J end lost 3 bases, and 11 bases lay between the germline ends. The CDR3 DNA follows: TGCAGCGTTGCAGGGGAGGGGACAGATACGCAGTATTTT. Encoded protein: CSVAGEGTDTQYF.

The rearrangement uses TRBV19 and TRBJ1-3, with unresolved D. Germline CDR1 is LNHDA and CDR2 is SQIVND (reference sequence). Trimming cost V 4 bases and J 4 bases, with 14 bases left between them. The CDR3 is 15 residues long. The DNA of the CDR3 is TGTGCCAGTAGTAGAAACCGGGATTCCGGAAACACCATATATTTT. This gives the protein CASSRNRDSGNTIYF.